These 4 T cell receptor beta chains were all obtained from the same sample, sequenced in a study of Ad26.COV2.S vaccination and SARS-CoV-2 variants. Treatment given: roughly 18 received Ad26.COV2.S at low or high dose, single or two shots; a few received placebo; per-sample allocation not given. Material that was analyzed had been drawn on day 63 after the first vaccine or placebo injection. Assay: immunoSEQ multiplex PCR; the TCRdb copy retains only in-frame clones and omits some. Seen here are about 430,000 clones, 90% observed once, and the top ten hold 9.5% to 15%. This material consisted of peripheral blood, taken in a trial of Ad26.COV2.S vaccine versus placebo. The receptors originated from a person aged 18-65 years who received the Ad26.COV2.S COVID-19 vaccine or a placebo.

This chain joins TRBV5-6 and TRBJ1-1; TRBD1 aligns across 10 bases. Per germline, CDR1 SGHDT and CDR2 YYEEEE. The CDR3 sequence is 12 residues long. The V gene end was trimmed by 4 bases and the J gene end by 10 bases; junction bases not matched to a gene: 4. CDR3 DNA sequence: TGTGCCAGCAGCGGTGGGACAGGGGCAGCTTTCTTT. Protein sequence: CASSGGTGAAFF.

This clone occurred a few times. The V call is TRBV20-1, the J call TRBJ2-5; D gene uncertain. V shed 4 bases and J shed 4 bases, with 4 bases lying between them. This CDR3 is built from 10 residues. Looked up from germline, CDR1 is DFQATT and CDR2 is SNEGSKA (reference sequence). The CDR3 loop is CSANRETQYF. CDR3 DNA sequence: TGCAGTGCTAACCGAGAGACCCAGTACTTC.

CDR3 DNA sequence: TGTGCCAGCAGCTCGACAGGGGCCGCACGATACGAGCAGTACTTC. Encoded protein: CASSSTGAARYEQYF. The chain is built from TRBV7-9 and TRBJ2-7, with 8 bases identical to TRBD1. CDR3 size: 15 residues. V trimming: 4 bases; J trimming: 4 bases; junction bases outside the gene matches: 9. Germline CDR1 reads SEHNR; CDR2 reads FQNEAQ (reference sequence). The entire variable domain, with the rest obtained from reference TRBV7-9 and TRBJ2-7, is as follows: DTGVSQNPRHKITKRGQNVTFRCDPISEHNRLYWYRQTLGQGPEFLTYFQNEAQLEKSRLLSDRFSAERPKGSFSTLEIQRTEQGDSAMYLCASSSTGAARYEQYFGPGTRLTVT.

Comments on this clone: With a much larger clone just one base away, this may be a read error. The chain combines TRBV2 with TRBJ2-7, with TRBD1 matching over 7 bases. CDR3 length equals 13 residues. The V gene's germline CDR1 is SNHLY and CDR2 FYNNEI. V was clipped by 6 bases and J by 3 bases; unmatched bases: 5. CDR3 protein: CASSPGTVYEQYF. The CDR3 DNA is TGTGCCAGCAGCCCCGGGACAGTCTACGAGCAGTACTTC.